This record concerns one T cell receptor (beta chain) sequence. Antigen specificity is unknown. The data were obtained in a study of identical twins. Whole-study findings and limits: Models underpredicted monozygotic twin sharing of out-of-frame TCR alpha.

Each CDR3 protein is one row after TCRdb ran MiXCR on the 5' RACE reads. The sample yields approximately 240,000 distinct CDR3 sequences, 11% to 15% seen once. This CDR3 region has 14 residues. Germline CDR1 LGHDT, CDR2 YNNKEL (reference sequence). V lost 3 bases and J lost 6, with 13 bases in between. The source material was memory (CD45RO+) T cells sorted from blood. V and J are TRBV3-1 and TRBJ2-3; D may match TRBD1 or TRBD2 (5 bases each). The sequence came from a woman between 18 and 30 years old in good health. The CDR3 DNA is TGTGCCAGCAGCCACCCCGGGACCGGGGATACGCAGTATTTT. It codes for CASSHPGTGDTQYF.